This is a list of T cell receptor beta chains from one sample in a study of blood T cell repertoires in COVID-19. TCRdb's copy holds only in-frame clones and misses some; the assay was immunoSEQ multiplex PCR. The profile shows roughly 250,000 clones, roughly 88% of them singletons. The specimen sequenced was PBMCs or T cells enriched from blood (not recorded which). The receptors derive from a woman in her thirties or forties with acute COVID-19. CDR3s include the opening cysteine and the closing phenylalanine or tryptophan. The D gene is left open where the match is weak. Clone size is stated in some rows and not others, as once, few, many or a class when expanded.

abundance | d_gene | j_gene | v_gene | CDR3nt | CDR3aa
. | . | TRBJ1-1 | TRBV21-1 | TGTGCCAGATCGACAGGGACGAACACTGAAGCTTTCTTT | CARSTGTNTEAFF
. | . | TRBJ1-5 | TRBV30 | TGTGCCTGGAGCGTAGGGGTCAGGGAAAACCAGCCCCAGCATTTT | CAWSVGVRENQPQHF
. | . | TRBJ1-6 | TRBV5-4 | TGTGCCAGCAGCAAAAGGGACACGGGAGGATCACCCCTCCACTTT | CASSKRDTGGSPLHF
. | TRBD1 | TRBJ2-1 | TRBV4-1 | TGCGCCAGCAGCCCTCGGACAGGGGGCAATGAGCAGTTCTTC | CASSPRTGGNEQFF
. | . | TRBJ2-3 | TRBV29-1 | TGCAGCGTTGTATCTAGTACGCAGTATTTT | CSVVSSTQYF
once | . | TRBJ1-2 | TRBV4-3 | TGCGCCAGCAGCCAGACGCAGGGTTATGGCTACACCTTC | CASSQTQGYGYTF
. | TRBD1 | TRBJ2-1 | TRBV5-6 | TGTGCCAGCAGCCCGGAAAGGGGACAGTCATACAATGAGCAGTTCTTC | CASSPERGQSYNEQFF
. | TRBD2 | TRBJ2-1 | TRBV4-1 | TGCGCCAGCAGCCAACCTACTAGCGGGAGCTATGAGCAGTTCTTC | CASSQPTSGSYEQFF
once | . | TRBJ1-1 | TRBV7-8 | TGTGCCAGCAGCTTACCTTGGAACACTGAAGCTTTCTTT | CASSLPWNTEAFF
. | TRBD1 | TRBJ1-1 | TRBV10-3 | TGTGCCGTCTCGACAGGGTTCGACACTGAAGCTTTCTTT | CAVSTGFDTEAFF
once | TRBD1 | TRBJ1-3 | TRBV13 | TGTGCCAGCAGCTTAGGGGACAGGGTCTACACCATATATTTT | CASSLGDRVYTIYF
. | . | TRBJ1-2 | TRBV4-1 | TGCGCCAGCAGCCAAGATGGTCAGGGATGGGATGGCTACACCTTC | CASSQDGQGWDGYTF
once | . | TRBJ1-4 | TRBV15 | TGTGCCACCAGCAGAGATCCAGGGACTAATGAAAAACTGTTTTTT | CATSRDPGTNEKLFF
. | . | TRBJ1-1 | TRBV6-5 | TGTGCCACCGCAAACCCAGTGAACACTGAAGCTTTCTTT | CATANPVNTEAFF
few | . | TRBJ1-2 | TRBV27 | TGTGCCAGCAAACCCACCGGCAGGGGACATGGCTACACCTTC | CASKPTGRGHGYTF
. | . | TRBJ2-7 | TRBV5-6 | TGTGCCAGCAGCAACCCAGTCTACGAGCAGTACTTC | CASSNPVYEQYF
. | TRBD1 | TRBJ1-5 | TRBV7-8 | TGTGCCAGCAGCCGACAGGGTGGATTTCAGCCCCAGCATTTT | CASSRQGGFQPQHF
. | . | TRBJ2-1 | TRBV27 | TGTGCCAGCAGTTTATTCCGCGAGAGGAACAATGAGCAGTTCTTC | CASSLFRERNNEQFF
once | TRBD1 | TRBJ2-5 | TRBV5-1 | TGCGCCAGCACCATGACAGGGGGCTATGAGACCCAGTACTTC | CASTMTGGYETQYF
. | . | TRBJ1-2 | TRBV15 | TGTGCCACCAGCGGTCCTACAGACTATAACTATGGCTACACCTTC | CATSGPTDYNYGYTF
. | TRBD2 | TRBJ2-1 | TRBV30 | TGTGCCCGGGGGGATGACGGGAGGGGCAATGAGCAGTTCTTC | CARGDDGRGNEQFF
. | TRBD1 | TRBJ2-5 | TRBV27 | TGTGCCAGCAGTGTAAAGACAGGGCTTCAGACCCAGTACTTC | CASSVKTGLQTQYF
. | TRBD2 | TRBJ2-1 | TRBV10-3 | TGTGCCATCAGTCCGGGACTAGCGGGCCTACCCGGAGTCAATGAGCAGTTCTTC | CAISPGLAGLPGVNEQFF
. | . | TRBJ2-3 | TRBV5-1 | TGCGCCAGCAGCTTGACTAGTTGGCAATCCGATACGCAGTATTTT | CASSLTSWQSDTQYF
. | . | TRBJ2-1 | TRBV7-9 | TGTGCCAGCAGCTTAGCGCGACGGGGGAGCTCCTACAATGAGCAGTTCTTC | CASSLARRGSSYNEQFF
. | TRBD1 | TRBJ1-2 | TRBV5-1 | TGCGCCAGCAGCTTCGGGGACAGAAATAGTAACTATGGCTACACCTTC | CASSFGDRNSNYGYTF
. | . | TRBJ2-1 | TRBV9 | TGTGCCAGCAGCGTAGGTCTTGGGCCTCACAATGAGCAGTTCTTC | CASSVGLGPHNEQFF
. | TRBD1 | TRBJ1-2 | TRBV27 | TGTGCCAGCAGACAGACAGGGGATAACTATGGCTACACCTTC | CASRQTGDNYGYTF
. | . | TRBJ1-1 | TRBV9 | TGTGCCAGCAGCCCAACTGGGGGGGCCGGGACATATAACACTGAAGCTTTCTTT | CASSPTGGAGTYNTEAFF
. | TRBD1 | TRBJ2-7 | TRBV27 | TGTGCCAGCAGTATAGGGACAGGGATCTACGAGCAGTACTTC | CASSIGTGIYEQYF
once | . | TRBJ1-2 | TRBV10-3 | TGTGCCATCAGTGAGACAGGGAGAGGCTACACCTTC | CAISETGRGYTF
. | . | TRBJ1-1 | TRBV6-1 | TGTGCCAGCAGTGAAGACTTGACAGGGAACACTGAAGCTTTCTTT | CASSEDLTGNTEAFF
. | . | TRBJ1-2 | TRBV3-1/TRBV3-2 | TGTGCCAGCAGCCCCTTGCCGGGGAACTATGGCTACACCTTC | CASSPLPGNYGYTF
. | . | TRBJ2-1 | TRBV19 | TGTGCCAGTAGTATAGTTGAGAGCTCCTACAATGAGCAGTTCTTC | CASSIVESSYNEQFF
. | . | TRBJ2-3 | TRBV10-2 | TGCGCCAGCAGGCCCCCCGGGAACACAGATACGCAGTATTTT | CASRPPGNTDTQYF
. | TRBD1 | TRBJ2-3 | TRBV10-2 | TGCGCCAGCAGGGGACAGGGGGCTTTAGATACGCAGTATTTT | CASRGQGALDTQYF